One and the same sample provided the 32 T cell receptor beta chains below, sequenced in a study of T-cell memory formation after mild COVID-19. MiXCR, applied by TCRdb to the 5' RACE reads, yields one record per CDR3 protein. The top ten clones hold about 21% of a sample with fewer than 350,000 distinct CDR3 sequences, roughly an eighth of them seen once. The sequenced sample consisted of PBMCs or a T cell subset sorted from them (not recorded which). Every receptor here comes from a man aged 18-30 years who had mild COVID-19 (a few samples of this study predate the infection). Cell type and time point are not known.

V and J are TRBV20-1 and TRBJ2-7, with TRBD2 matching 10 bases. Germline-derived CDR1 and CDR2 are DFQATT and SNEGSKA (reference sequence). The CDR3 totals 16 residues. Germline trimming cut 0 bases from V and 5 bases from J; bases unmatched to any gene: 10. CDR3 residues: CSARDAASGGSDEQYF. CDR3 DNA sequence: TGCAGTGCTAGAGATGCGGCTAGCGGGGGATCTGACGAGCAGTACTTC.

The CDR3 DNA sequence: TGCAGTGCTAGATCTCGGGACAGCCGCTCCTACAATGAGCAGTTCTTC. Translation gives CSARSRDSRSYNEQFF. The rearrangement joins TRBV20-1 to TRBJ2-1; the match to TRBD1 covers 7 bases. The length of the CDR3 is 16 residues. Germline-derived CDR1 and CDR2 are DFQATT and SNEGSKA (reference sequence). With V trimmed by 2 bases and J by 0 bases, 7 bases remained unmatched.

This clonotype was counted many times. The rearrangement links TRBV5-1 to TRBJ1-1; the D is unclear. Germline V gene data show CDR1 as SGHRS and CDR2 as YFSETQ. The CDR3 is 14 residues long. The germline V and J ends were trimmed by 0 bases and 1 base, with 7 bases remaining between them. CDR3 sequence reads: CASSLAFSNTEAFF. DNA for the CDR3: TGCGCCAGCAGCTTGGCCTTTTCGAACACTGAAGCTTTCTTT.

The chain carries TRBV4-3 and TRBJ1-4; D is possibly TRBD1 (5 bases). V lost 7 bases and J 3 bases, leaving 18 bases between the germline ends. Germline-derived CDR1 and CDR2 are LGHNA and YSLEER. The CDR3 sequence is 16 residues long. The CDR3 DNA is TGCGCCAGCACGACGGAAAGAGGGGAGGCTAATGAAAAACTGTTTTTT. It yields the protein CASTTERGEANEKLFF.

This clonotype was observed a few times. This chain links TRBV11-1 with TRBJ1-1; D gene ambiguous. Trimming removed 0 bases from V and 5 bases from J, with 13 bases in between. Germline lookup yields CDR1 SGHAT and CDR2 FQDESV (reference sequence). This CDR3 region has 15 residues. CDR3 in amino acids: CASSLAHGGRTEAFF. CDR3 bases: TGTGCCAGCAGCTTAGCGCATGGAGGACGGACTGAAGCTTTCTTT.

The CDR3 is CASSQVGGRGEGETQYF. The CDR3 coding sequence is TGTGCCAGCAGCCAAGTGGGGGGGCGGGGAGAAGGTGAGACCCAGTACTTC. The chain employs TRBV4-2 and TRBJ2-5, with D maybe TRBD2 (7 bases). Looked up from germline, CDR1 is LGHNA and CDR2 is YNFKEQ. V lost 1 base, J lost 5 bases, and 20 bases lay in between. This CDR3 spans 17 amino acids.

V and J are TRBV5-1 and TRBJ1-2; weak D call: TRBD1 (6 bases). Germline-derived CDR1 and CDR2 are SGHRS and YFSETQ. The CDR3 consists of 15 residues. With 4 bases removed from V and 8 bases from J, the gap between germline ends came to 21 bases. The CDR3 sequence is CASSGPDSTSRGYTF. CDR3 nucleotide sequence: TGCGCCAGCAGCGGACCGGACAGTACCAGCCGAGGCTACACCTTC.

This clonotype turned up a few times. The chain employs TRBV5-1 and TRBJ2-6, with D possibly being TRBD2 (6 bases). Germline CDR1 reads SGHRS; CDR2 reads YFSETQ. CDR3 length: 18 amino acids. Trimming shortened V by 2 bases and J by 2 bases, and 17 bases separated the two germline ends. CDR3 nucleotide sequence: TGCGCCAGCAGCTTAGGGATGACCCCGGGGGCTGGGGCCAACGTCCTGACTTTC. It is translated as CASSLGMTPGAGANVLTF. The full variable domain, with the rest looked up from reference TRBV5-1 and TRBJ2-6, is KAGVTQTPRYLIKTRGQQVTLSCSPISGHRSVSWYQQTPGQGLQFLFEYFSETQRNKGNFPGRFSGRQFSNSRSEMNVSTLELGDSALYLCASSLGMTPGAGANVLTFGAGSRLTVL.

This clonotype has at least ten counts. The chain employs TRBV6-6 and TRBJ1-4, with 8 bases that match TRBD1. CDR3 length: 14 amino acids. V lost 4 bases to trimming and J lost 8 bases; unmatched junction nucleotides: 6. CDR1 and CDR2 from the germline V gene are MNHNY and SVGAGI (reference sequence). CDR3 sequence reads: CASSSRTGQEKLFF. The CDR3 nucleotides are TGTGCCAGCAGTTCCAGGACAGGGCAAGAAAAACTGTTTTTT.

The chain links TRBV12-3 or TRBV12-4 to TRBJ1-4, with D maybe TRBD1 (5 bases). V shed 5 bases and J shed 5 bases, with 12 bases lying between them. CDR3 length equals 14 residues. CDR3 loop: CASSAQGGNEKLFF. CDR3 nucleotide sequence: TGTGCCAGCAGTGCTCAGGGCGGAAATGAAAAACTGTTTTTT.

This clonotype turned up a few times. The chain links TRBV10-3 to TRBJ2-1; the D is unclear. This CDR3 region has 12 residues. The V end was cut by 6 bases, the J end by 5 bases, with 8 bases between. Germline CDR1 is ENHRY and CDR2 is SYGVKD. The CDR3 protein is CAIRDLDNEQFF. As DNA, the CDR3 is TGTGCCATCAGGGACCTAGACAATGAGCAGTTCTTC.

The chain has TRBV7-2 and TRBJ1-5; TRBD1 agrees at 8 bases. Germline trimming cut 5 bases from V and 0 bases from J; bases unmatched to any gene: 3. Germline V gene lookup returns CDR1 SGHTA and CDR2 FQGNSA. The CDR3 runs 15 residues. CDR3 in DNA: TGTGCCAGCAGCCCAGGGGGCTCTAGCAATCAGCCCCAGCATTTT. The encoded protein is CASSPGGSSNQPQHF.

This chain links TRBV6-2 or TRBV6-3 with TRBJ2-3, with unresolved D. The V gene's germline CDR1 is MNHEY and CDR2 SVGEGT. V lost 7 bases, J lost 0 bases, and 5 bases lay in between. The CDR3 runs 12 residues. The CDR3 reads CASTPSTDTQYF. The CDR3 DNA follows: TGTGCCAGCACCCCTAGCACAGATACGCAGTATTTT.

The chain employs TRBV19 and TRBJ2-7, with 12 bases identical to TRBD2. CDR1 LNHDA and CDR2 SQIVND come from the germline V gene (reference sequence). The CDR3 runs to 15 residues. Unmatched junction bases numbered 3, after V lost 2 bases and J lost 4 bases. The CDR3 protein is CASSIPGTSGYEQYF. CDR3 bases: TGTGCCAGTAGTATACCCGGGACTAGCGGGTACGAGCAGTACTTC.

This rearrangement joins TRBV5-5 to TRBJ1-1; D gene ambiguous. V dropped 4 bases and J dropped 10 bases, with 17 bases sitting between them. The germline CDR1 and CDR2 sequences are SGHKS and YYEKEE (reference sequence). CDR3 size: 13 residues. The CDR3, as DNA: TGTGCCAGCAGCACGACACACCATAGAGGAGCTTTCTTT. This translates into CASSTTHHRGAFF.

V and J are TRBV5-1 and TRBJ2-7; 8 bases match TRBD1. This CDR3 is 13 amino acids long. The junction had 6 bases not matched to a gene; V was cut back by 5 bases and J by 5 bases. Germline V gene sequence: CDR1 SGHRS, CDR2 YFSETQ. CDR3 sequence: CASSQGAIHEQYF. In DNA form, the CDR3 reads TGCGCCAGCAGTCAGGGGGCGATTCACGAGCAGTACTTC.

The chain employs TRBV12-3 or TRBV12-4 and TRBJ1-1, with D perhaps TRBD1 (6 bases). V gave up 5 bases and J gave up 7 bases, with 14 bases separating them. This CDR3 is built from 13 residues. CDR3 loop: CASSRTGSSEAFF. The CDR3 bases are TGTGCCAGCAGTCGAACAGGGTCGAGTGAAGCTTTCTTT.

This clonotype has ten or more counts. The genes are TRBV20-1 and TRBJ1-1; 10 nucleotides agree with TRBD1. V lost 6 bases, J lost 5 bases, and 9 bases stayed unmatched. The CDR3 is 14 residues long. Germline values: CDR1 DFQATT, CDR2 SNEGSKA (reference sequence). DNA of the CDR3: TGCAGTGCGAGGGACAGGGGAGGAGATACTGAAGCTTTCTTT. Amino acid sequence: CSARDRGGDTEAFF.

Ten or more counts support this clonotype. This chain connects TRBV7-2 to TRBJ2-2; 7 bases line up with TRBD1. The CDR3 runs to 15 residues. V lost 6 bases and J lost 4; bases outside the gene matches: 8. The V gene's germline CDR1 is SGHTA and CDR2 FQGNSA. The CDR3, as DNA: TGTGCCAGCAGGGAACAGGGGACGGGCACCGGGGAGCTGTTTTTT. It codes for CASREQGTGTGELFF.

V is TRBV7-9 and J is TRBJ1-2; no clear D. The CDR3 spans 13 residues. The V gene lost 6 bases and the J gene lost 1 base, with 9 bases spanning the gap. Germline CDR1 SEHNR, CDR2 FQNEAQ (reference sequence). In nucleotides, the CDR3 is TGTGCCAGCAGAAGTCCCAGTAACTATGGCTACACCTTC. It is translated as CASRSPSNYGYTF.

The chain joins TRBV5-1 to TRBJ1-2, with 9 bases matching TRBD1. V lost 4 bases, J lost 4 bases, and 5 bases stayed unmatched. CDR1 and CDR2 from the germline V gene are SGHRS and YFSETQ. The CDR3 has 14 residues. CDR3 loop: CASSEGQGLYGYTF. The CDR3 DNA reads TGCGCCAGCAGCGAGGGACAGGGACTCTATGGCTACACCTTC.

The CDR3: CASTRTGLSYEQYF. In DNA, the CDR3 is TGTGCCAGCACCAGGACAGGCCTCTCCTACGAGCAGTACTTC. The chain links TRBV9 to TRBJ2-7; the match to TRBD1 covers 7 bases. The CDR3 is made up of 14 amino acids. V shed 6 bases, J shed 0 bases, and the junction held 6 bases outside the gene matches. Germline V gene sequence: CDR1 SGDLS, CDR2 YYNGEE.

This clonotype was detected only a few times. The chain combines TRBV4-2 with TRBJ2-7, with D tentatively TRBD1 (6 bases). The V gene lost 1 base and the J gene lost 0 bases, with 13 bases spanning the gap. CDR1 and CDR2 (germline): LGHNA, YNFKEQ. The CDR3 totals 16 residues. The CDR3 protein is CASSQAPQGSSYEQYF. CDR3 in DNA: TGTGCCAGCAGCCAAGCCCCCCAGGGGAGCTCCTACGAGCAGTACTTC.

Here the CDR3 reads CASRRTAIEAFF. In nucleotides, the CDR3 is TGTGCCAGCAGACGGACAGCAATTGAAGCTTTCTTT. The chain carries TRBV2 and TRBJ1-1; D is perhaps TRBD1 (6 bases). V lost 6 bases, J lost 7 bases, and 12 bases lay in between. The CDR3 has 12 residues. Germline V lookup: CDR1 SNHLY, CDR2 FYNNEI.

This clonotype was seen a single time. The chain has TRBV6-2 or TRBV6-3 and TRBJ2-2, with 10 bases that match TRBD1. V lost 11 bases and J lost 6; bases outside the gene matches: 6. Per the germline V gene, CDR1 is MNHEY and CDR2 is SVGEGT. The CDR3 consists of 13 residues. CDR3 protein: CAGRQGAAGELFF. The CDR3 DNA reads as TGTGCCGGAAGACAGGGGGCGGCCGGGGAGCTGTTTTTT.

This clonotype has at least ten counts. The rearrangement links TRBV7-3 to TRBJ2-1; 11 positions match TRBD2. The CDR3 has 15 residues. Per germline, CDR1 SGHTA and CDR2 FQGTGA. J gave up 4 bases and V 2 bases, and 1 base lay outside the gene matches. CDR3 sequence reads: CASSLGTSGYNEQFF. The CDR3 DNA reads TGTGCCAGCAGCTTAGGGACTAGCGGATACAATGAGCAGTTCTTC. The variable domain in full, with the rest retrieved from reference TRBV7-3 and TRBJ2-1, is GAGVSQTPSNKVTEKGKYVELRCDPISGHTALYWYRQSLGQGPEFLIYFQGTGAADDSGLPNDRFFAVRPEGSVSTLKIQRTERGDSAVYLCASSLGTSGYNEQFFGPGTRLTVL.

This clonotype appeared a few times. This chain joins TRBV7-9 and TRBJ1-6, with D unresolved. The germline gives CDR1 SEHNR, CDR2 FQNEAQ (reference sequence). Trimming shortened V by 2 bases and J by 8 bases, and 10 bases separated the two germline ends. CDR3 length: 14 amino acids. CDR3 sequence reads: CASSLLRADSPLHF. The DNA of the CDR3 is TGTGCCAGCAGCTTACTAAGGGCTGATTCACCCCTCCACTTT. Drawing the rest from reference TRBV7-9 and TRBJ1-6, the complete variable domain is DTGVSQNPRHKITKRGQNVTFRCDPISEHNRLYWYRQTLGQGPEFLTYFQNEAQLEKSRLLSDRFSAERPKGSFSTLEIQRTEQGDSAMYLCASSLLRADSPLHFGNGTRLTVT.

This clonotype showed up just a few times. V is TRBV7-2 and J is TRBJ1-3; no firm D call. Per germline, CDR1 SGHTA and CDR2 FQGNSA. V was shortened by 1 base and J by 3 bases, with 10 bases between the two germline ends. There are 15 residues in the CDR3. The CDR3: CASSLGSARGNTIYF. CDR3 coding DNA: TGTGCCAGCAGCTTAGGTTCGGCGCGTGGAAACACCATATATTTT. The complete variable domain, with remaining parts taken from reference TRBV7-2 and TRBJ1-3, reads GAGVSQSPSNKVTEKGKDVELRCDPISGHTALYWYRQSLGQGLEFLIYFQGNSAPDKSGLPSDRFSAERTGGSVSTLTIQRTQQEDSAVYLCASSLGSARGNTIYFGEGSWLTVV.

The chain links TRBV29-1 to TRBJ1-3, with D unresolved. In germline, CDR1 is SQVTM, CDR2 ANQGSEA. Between the trimmed V and J ends, which lost 7 bases and 3 bases, there was a span of 10 bases. This CDR3 has 12 residues. The CDR3 protein is CSADVLGNTIYF. The DNA of the CDR3 is TGCAGCGCTGACGTGCTTGGAAACACCATATATTTT.

The chain recombines TRBV3-1 with TRBJ1-2; no firm D call. Per the germline V gene, CDR1 is LGHDT and CDR2 is YNNKEL (reference sequence). The germline V and J ends were trimmed by 6 bases and 2 bases, with 10 bases remaining between them. This CDR3 region has 13 residues. CDR3: CASSYTVNYGYTF. In DNA, the CDR3 is TGTGCCAGCAGTTACACAGTCAACTATGGCTACACCTTC.

This clonotype came up many times. The chain recombines TRBV7-2 with TRBJ2-1; 7 bases fit TRBD1. The CDR3 covers 14 residues. V trimming: 6 bases; J trimming: 9 bases; junction bases outside the gene matches: 11. Germline CDR1 is SGHTA and CDR2 is FQGNSA. The CDR3 nucleotides read TGTGCCAGCAGTAGGGGGCCCCCCAGGGGTGAGCAGTTCTTC. This gives the protein CASSRGPPRGEQFF.

This clonotype occurred a few times. The V call is TRBV6-5, the J call TRBJ2-2; D is unresolved. Trimming took off 8 bases at V and 1 base at J, with 8 bases between the two ends. This CDR3 has 13 residues. Germline CDR1 MNHEY, CDR2 SVGAGI. The CDR3 loop reads CASLTVNTGELFF. DNA for the CDR3: TGTGCCAGCCTGACGGTGAACACCGGGGAGCTGTTTTTT.